Following are 21 T cell receptor beta chains from one sample sequenced in a study of regulatory T cells in long-lasting Graves disease. HTBI primers from iRepertoire and Arm-PCR of CDR3 regions yielded the TCR beta libraries. TCRdb used MiXCR to reprocess the multiplex PCR reads, holding one entry per CDR3 protein. The table records roughly 400,000 distinct CDR3 sequences, around 23% of them present only once. Time point defined: persistent/refractory GD, antithyroid drugs over 5 years with positive TRAb. PBMC-derived RNA was used for the TCR library. The sample here was peripheral blood mononuclear cells (PBMCs), taken when the disease was refractory, from a patient treated with antithyroid drugs. Every receptor here comes from a female donor with Graves disease.

Many counts were recorded for this clonotype. The chain carries TRBV5-6 and TRBJ1-1; TRBD1 might be the D (5 bases). Germline CDR1 and CDR2: SGHDT and YYEEEE. This CDR3 contains 12 residues. V lost 2 bases and J lost 5, with 7 bases in between. CDR3 protein: CASSFQGTEAFF. The CDR3 DNA reads TGTGCCAGCAGCTTTCAGGGAACTGAAGCTTTCTTT.

This clonotype turned up a few times. The rearrangement joins TRBV10-2 to TRBJ1-4; D is possibly TRBD1 (5 bases). Germline V gives CDR1 WSHSY, CDR2 SAAADI. The V end was cut by 5 bases, the J end by 6 bases, with 19 bases between. The CDR3 covers 16 residues. CDR3 nucleotides: TGCGCCAGCAGTACCGGACAAGGCGTACGTTATGAAAAACTGTTTTTT. It translates to CASSTGQGVRYEKLFF.

This clonotype was detected a few times. The chain links TRBV27 to TRBJ2-1; D may be TRBD2 (6 bases). V was trimmed by 6 bases and J by 4 bases, leaving 10 bases between them. Germline CDR1 and CDR2: MNHEY and SMNVEV (reference sequence). The CDR3 is 13 residues long. This CDR3 reads CASSQGLYNEQFF. In DNA, the CDR3 is TGTGCCAGCAGCCAGGGACTTTACAATGAGCAGTTCTTC.

The rearrangement links TRBV20-1 to TRBJ1-5, with TRBD1 identical over 7 bases. This CDR3 comprises 15 residues. The V gene's germline CDR1 is DFQATT and CDR2 SNEGSKA (reference sequence). Unmatched junction bases numbered 10, after V lost 1 base and J lost 7 bases. In DNA, the CDR3 is TGCAGTGCTAGAGTAGGAGGGGGCGCAGAGCAGCCCCAGCATTTT. Its translation is CSARVGGGAEQPQHF.

This clonotype showed up just a few times. The J gene is TRBJ2-5, the V gene TRBV9; 7 nucleotides line up with TRBD1. Germline V gene sequence: CDR1 SGDLS, CDR2 YYNGEE. The ends lost 3 bases at V and 2 bases at J; junction bases unmatched: 4. There are 14 residues in the CDR3. CDR3: CASSATGVQETQYF. The CDR3 nucleotides read TGTGCCAGCAGCGCCACAGGGGTTCAAGAGACCCAGTACTTC.

This clonotype came up many times. The chain recombines TRBV2 with TRBJ2-3; D gene unclear. The CDR3 extends over 15 amino acids. The germline V gene has CDR1 SNHLY and CDR2 FYNNEI. V lost 7 bases and J 3 bases, leaving 17 bases between the germline ends. The CDR3 here is CASTESRQRTDTQYF. The CDR3 coding sequence is TGTGCCAGCACCGAAAGTCGGCAGAGGACAGATACGCAGTATTTT.

V usage is TRBV7-8 and J usage is TRBJ2-5, with 10 bases fitting TRBD2. V dropped 5 bases and J dropped 4; count of bases not matched to a gene: 7. The germline CDR1 and CDR2 sequences are SGHVS and FQNEAQ. The CDR3 runs 15 residues. CDR3 in amino acids: CASSPSSGRGETQYF. The CDR3 nucleotides read TGTGCCAGCAGCCCGTCTAGCGGGAGAGGAGAGACCCAGTACTTC.

This chain links TRBV7-9 with TRBJ1-1; TRBD1 aligns across 10 bases. This CDR3 contains 16 residues. Germline assignment: CDR1 SEHNR and CDR2 FQNEAQ (reference sequence). Trimming removed 5 bases from V and 4 bases from J; junction bases left unmatched: 10. Here the CDR3 reads CASSPGQGVWGTEAFF. The CDR3, as DNA: TGTGCCAGCAGCCCAGGACAGGGGGTTTGGGGCACTGAAGCTTTCTTT. The entire variable domain, with the rest obtained from reference TRBV7-9 and TRBJ1-1, is as follows: DTGVSQNPRHKITKRGQNVTFRCDPISEHNRLYWYRQTLGQGPEFLTYFQNEAQLEKSRLLSDRFSAERPKGSFSTLEIQRTEQGDSAMYLCASSPGQGVWGTEAFFGQGTRLTVV.

The chain is built from TRBV9 and TRBJ2-5, with TRBD2 as a possible D gene (5 bases). Germline lookup yields CDR1 SGDLS and CDR2 YYNGEE. With 0 bases removed from V and 4 bases from J, the gap between germline ends came to 13 bases. The CDR3 sequence is 15 residues long. CDR3 loop: CASSVDGSDRETQYF. The CDR3 nucleotides read TGTGCCAGCAGCGTAGATGGTAGCGATCGAGAGACCCAGTACTTC. The whole variable domain, remainder taken from reference TRBV9 and TRBJ2-5, is DSGVTQTPKHLITATGQRVTLRCSPRSGDLSVYWYQQSLDQGLQFLIQYYNGEERAKGNILERFSAQQFPDLHSELNLSSLELGDSALYFCASSVDGSDRETQYFGPGTRLLVL.

The chain uses TRBV5-1 and TRBJ2-1; 14 nucleotides align to TRBD2. V lost 4 bases and J lost 6; bases outside the gene matches: 9. CDR1 is SGHRS and CDR2 is YFSETQ in the germline V gene. The CDR3 contains 17 residues. CDR3 amino acids: CASSGLGTSGSPNEQFF. The CDR3 DNA sequence: TGCGCCAGCAGCGGTCTAGGGACTAGCGGGAGTCCCAATGAGCAGTTCTTC.

The V gene is TRBV4-1, the J gene TRBJ2-1; D gene ambiguous. Between the trimmed V and J ends, which lost 5 bases and 5 bases, there was a span of 13 bases. Germline assignment: CDR1 MGHRA and CDR2 YSYEKL. The CDR3 length is 14 residues. CDR3 loop: CASSEPGPNNEQFF. DNA of the CDR3: TGCGCCAGCAGCGAACCGGGCCCAAACAATGAGCAGTTCTTC.

About this clonotype: This may stem from a read error, because a much larger clone lies one nucleotide away. This chain joins TRBV20-1 and TRBJ2-7, with D hard to call. This CDR3 is built from 13 residues. CDR1 is DFQATT, CDR2 SNEGSKA, per germline (reference sequence). The CDR3 here is CSARTGSTYEQHF. CDR3 DNA sequence: TGCAGTGCTAGAACTGGATCCACCTACGAGCAGCACTTC.

The chain uses TRBV4-1 and TRBJ2-3, with 10 bases aligning to TRBD1. CDR3 size: 18 residues. The trim removed 1 base at V and 4 bases at J, leaving 11 bases unmatched. From germline, CDR1 is MGHRA and CDR2 YSYEKL. The CDR3 DNA is TGCGCCAGCAGCCAAGTTCAGGTGGGACAGGGGACGGCAGATACGCAGTATTTT. This encodes CASSQVQVGQGTADTQYF.

The chain uses TRBV15 and TRBJ2-3; D is uncertain. The CDR3 has 14 amino acids. Germline assignment: CDR1 LNHNV and CDR2 YYDKDF (reference sequence). V lost 1 base, J lost 4 bases, and 9 bases lay in between. The CDR3 region is CATSRAAVADTQYF. The CDR3 region has the DNA TGTGCCACCAGCAGAGCGGCAGTGGCAGATACGCAGTATTTT.

This clonotype was seen a handful of times. The chain combines TRBV6-5 with TRBJ2-7, with 10 nucleotides matching TRBD2. V was pared by 4 bases and J by 0 bases, with 3 bases of the junction left unmatched. CDR1 and CDR2 from the germline V gene are MNHEY and SVGAGI. This CDR3 spans 15 amino acids. The CDR3 sequence is CASSWLAGASYEQYF. In DNA form, the CDR3 reads TGTGCCAGCAGTTGGCTAGCGGGGGCCTCCTACGAGCAGTACTTC.

This clonotype was detected only a few times. The chain carries TRBV15 and TRBJ2-2; D may be TRBD2 (5 bases). The germline gives CDR1 LNHNV, CDR2 YYDKDF (reference sequence). This CDR3 is 12 amino acids long. V was pared by 1 base and J by 13 bases, with 10 bases between. The CDR3 loop is CATSRAPGGLFF. The CDR3 bases are TGTGCCACCAGCAGAGCCCCCGGAGGGCTGTTTTTT.

This clonotype was seen at least ten times. The chain is built from TRBV7-2 and TRBJ2-5; maybe TRBD2 (7 bases). Germline V CDR1 and CDR2: SGHTA, FQGNSA. With 6 bases removed from V and 2 bases from J, the gap between germline ends came to 19 bases. The CDR3 has 16 residues. The CDR3 loop is CASRRIGGGTQETQYF. CDR3 coding DNA: TGTGCCAGCAGGCGGATAGGGGGAGGGACACAAGAGACCCAGTACTTC.

This rearrangement joins TRBV6-2 or TRBV6-3 to TRBJ1-5, with 10 nucleotides matching TRBD1. The length of the CDR3 is 15 residues. Germline V gives CDR1 MNHEY, CDR2 SVGEGT. The ends lost 6 bases at V and 5 bases at J; junction bases unmatched: 7. The CDR3 DNA reads TGTGCCAGCAGCGAAGACAGGGGGCTCGATCAGCCCCAGCATTTT. As protein: CASSEDRGLDQPQHF.

This clonotype has a count of ten or more. J is TRBJ2-7 and V is TRBV24-1; D is possibly TRBD2 (5 bases). The CDR3 covers 14 residues. CDR1 KGHDR and CDR2 SFDVKD come from the germline V gene. V was pared by 5 bases and J by 2 bases, with 12 bases between. CDR3 sequence reads: CATSAPRAPYEQYF. CDR3 nucleotides: TGTGCCACCAGTGCCCCGAGGGCTCCCTACGAGCAGTACTTC.

In this sample, this clonotype turned up a few times. The V gene is TRBV6-1, the J gene TRBJ2-7; unclear D gene. Germline CDR1 and CDR2: MNHNS and SASEGT. The CDR3 covers 13 residues. V shed 6 bases and J shed 0 bases, with 9 bases lying between them. CDR3 amino acids: CASSPDPSYEQYF. The CDR3 coding sequence is TGTGCCAGCAGCCCGGACCCCTCCTACGAGCAGTACTTC.

This clonotype was seen a handful of times. This chain joins TRBV9 and TRBJ1-3; perhaps TRBD1 as D (6 bases). From germline, CDR1 is SGDLS and CDR2 YYNGEE. Trimming left V 4 bases short and J 2 bases short, with 10 bases between. CDR3 length equals 14 residues. The DNA for the CDR3 is TGTGCCAGCAGCCACGGGACAACTGGAAACACCATATATTTT. Translation: CASSHGTTGNTIYF.